Listed here are 32 T cell receptor beta chains from one sample, sequenced in a study of cytomegalovirus exposure and HLA in healthy donors. It was with 60 Vbeta and 13 Jbeta primers that the PCR ran. Libraries were prepared by immunoSEQ multiplex PCR; TCRdb keeps only in-frame clonotypes and omits some of them. The sample comprises 150,000 to 200,000 clones, roughly 80% of which are singletons, and 3.5% to 4% rests with the top ten. Sequencing was carried out using PBMCs. The receptors were gathered from a man aged 50 to 59 in good health and CMV-seronegative.

The V call is TRBV19, the J call TRBJ1-2; TRBD1 matches at 9 bases. Looked up from germline, CDR1 is LNHDA and CDR2 is SQIVND (reference sequence). This CDR3 comprises 13 residues. V shed 3 bases, J shed 5 bases, and the junction held 1 base outside the gene matches. CDR3 in amino acids: CASSIGQGYGYTF. CDR3 coding DNA: TGTGCCAGTAGTATCGGACAGGGGTATGGCTACACCTTC.

The chain combines TRBV27 with TRBJ2-1, with 11 bases matching TRBD2. Germline CDR1 is MNHEY and CDR2 is SMNVEV (reference sequence). The CDR3 consists of 14 residues. V dropped 6 bases and J dropped 7; count of bases not matched to a gene: 5. The CDR3 sequence is CASSWRLAGNEQFF. DNA for the CDR3: TGTGCCAGCAGCTGGAGACTAGCGGGAAATGAGCAGTTCTTC.

Note on this clone: An end of the junction differs from the germline gene, which may be a read error. The rearrangement joins TRBV6-4 to TRBJ1-2; TRBD1 matches 7 bases. Per the germline V gene, CDR1 is MRHNA and CDR2 is SNTAGT. The CDR3 contains 14 residues. As DNA, the CDR3 is TGTGCCAGCAGTAACTCGGGACAGCTCTATGGCTACACCTTC. It specifies CASSNSGQLYGYTF.

This chain uses TRBV18 with TRBJ1-1; possible D gene TRBD1, 5 bases. Trimming stripped 2 bases from V and 4 bases from J, with 17 bases between. There are 16 residues in the CDR3. In germline, CDR1 is KGHSH, CDR2 LQKENI. DNA of the CDR3: TGTGCCAGCTCACCAAGGGCAGGGCAACAATTCACTGAAGCTTTCTTT. Protein: CASSPRAGQQFTEAFF. The full variable domain, in which reference TRBV18 and TRBJ1-1 provide the parts outside the CDR3, is NAGVMQNPRHLVRRRGQEARLRCSPMKGHSHVYWYRQLPEEGLKFMVYLQKENIIDESGMPKERFSAEFPKEGPSILRIQQVVRGDSAAYFCASSPRAGQQFTEAFFGQGTRLTVV.

This sequence joins TRBV5-1 and TRBJ2-7, with TRBD1 matching over 8 bases. The germline CDR1 and CDR2 sequences are SGHRS and YFSETQ. This CDR3 comprises 13 residues. J was trimmed by 2 bases and V by 7 bases; bases with no gene match: 5. For the CDR3, the DNA is TGCGCCAGCGGCCGGGACAGGACCTACGAGCAGTACTTC. Amino acids: CASGRDRTYEQYF.

CDR3 sequence (DNA): TGTGCCACCAGCAGAGAAGAGGCGGATACGCAGTATTTT. This codes for CATSREEADTQYF. The chain joins TRBV15 to TRBJ2-3; D call uncertain. V was pared by 0 bases and J by 6 bases, with 7 bases between. This CDR3 has 13 residues. Germline V gives CDR1 LNHNV, CDR2 YYDKDF (reference sequence).

The genes are TRBV5-1 and TRBJ2-2; 7 nucleotides line up with TRBD1. This CDR3 comprises 15 residues. V trimming: 1 base; J trimming: 3 bases; junction bases outside the gene matches: 3. Germline CDR1 and CDR2: SGHRS and YFSETQ. The DNA for the CDR3 is TGCGCCAGCAGCTTGCCGACAGGGTACACCGGGGAGCTGTTTTTT. Translation gives CASSLPTGYTGELFF.

The chain employs TRBV9 and TRBJ1-2; the match to TRBD1 covers 7 bases. This CDR3 has 11 amino acids. CDR1 and CDR2 (germline): SGDLS, YYNGEE. V trimming: 6 bases; J trimming: 4 bases; junction bases outside the gene matches: 0. The CDR3 loop is CASKGAYGYTF. The CDR3 region has the DNA TGTGCCAGCAAGGGGGCCTATGGCTACACCTTC.

This chain uses TRBV9 with TRBJ2-1; D is possibly TRBD1 (6 bases). Germline CDR1 is SGDLS and CDR2 is YYNGEE. V shed 0 bases and J shed 5 bases, with 9 bases lying between them. This CDR3 spans 14 amino acids. CDR3 in amino acids: CASSVDPGDNEQFF. The CDR3 nucleotides read TGTGCCAGCAGCGTAGACCCAGGGGACAATGAGCAGTTCTTC.

V and J are TRBV19 and TRBJ2-7, with no clear D. Germline V gene data show CDR1 as LNHDA and CDR2 as SQIVND (reference sequence). Trimming cost V 8 bases and J 4 bases, with 9 bases left between them. The length of the CDR3 is 11 residues. In DNA form, the CDR3 reads TGTGCCAGTGGTCCGAGGTACGAGCAGTACTTC. This sequence encodes CASGPRYEQYF.

The chain uses TRBV7-2 and TRBJ2-5; 12 bases are a match to TRBD2. From germline, CDR1 is SGHTA and CDR2 FQGNSA. The CDR3 runs to 16 residues. The junction had 7 bases not matched to a gene; V was cut back by 6 bases and J by 2 bases. The CDR3 loop reads CASSPTSGGQQETQYF. CDR3 nucleotides: TGTGCCAGCAGTCCAACTAGCGGGGGGCAACAAGAGACCCAGTACTTC.

J is TRBJ1-5 and V is TRBV2; 8 bases line up with TRBD1. J was trimmed by 5 bases and V by 2 bases; bases with no gene match: 5. CDR1 SNHLY and CDR2 FYNNEI come from the germline V gene. The CDR3 contains 15 residues. CDR3 loop: CASSEWTGMHQPQHF. The CDR3 nucleotides read TGTGCCAGCAGTGAATGGACAGGGATGCATCAGCCCCAGCATTTT.

This clone was detected a few times. This chain links TRBV5-6 with TRBJ1-1; the D gene is possibly TRBD1 (6 bases). V was shortened by 0 bases and J by 1 base, with 10 bases between the two germline ends. The germline V gene encodes CDR1 SGHDT and CDR2 YYEEEE. The CDR3 spans 15 residues. CDR3: CASSLVQGRNTEAFF. CDR3 nucleotide sequence: TGTGCCAGCAGCTTGGTGCAGGGGCGGAACACTGAAGCTTTCTTT.

This chain uses TRBV7-2 with TRBJ2-5; the match to TRBD2 covers 9 bases. Near its end, the DNA agrees better with TRBJ2-7, so the J call may be wrong. From germline, CDR1 is SGHTA and CDR2 FQGNSA. The CDR3 is 12 amino acids. CDR3 sequence reads: CASSPRGGEQYF. CDR3 nucleotide sequence: TGTGCCAGCAGCCCGCGGGGGGGCGAGCAGTACTTC.

This clone occurred a few times. This chain joins TRBV18 and TRBJ1-1; TRBD1 agrees at 8 bases. The trim removed 5 bases at V and 5 bases at J, leaving 7 bases unmatched. Per germline, CDR1 KGHSH and CDR2 LQKENI. The CDR3 is 14 amino acids. For the CDR3, the DNA is TGTGCCAGCTCAGGAACTACAGGGGGAACTGAAGCTTTCTTT. Translating it yields CASSGTTGGTEAFF.

The chain recombines TRBV11-2 with TRBJ1-2, with 8 bases identical to TRBD1. The CDR3 consists of 14 residues. Germline assignment: CDR1 SGHAT and CDR2 FQNNGV. The V gene end was trimmed by 5 bases and the J gene end by 6 bases; junction bases not matched to a gene: 8. The CDR3 coding sequence is TGTGCCAGCAGCCCCAGGGGGCGCACGGATGGCTACACCTTC. Protein: CASSPRGRTDGYTF.

The V gene is TRBV27, the J gene TRBJ1-1; possible D gene TRBD1, 5 bases. V lost 6 bases, J lost 3 bases, and 14 bases lay in between. CDR3 length: 14 amino acids. Germline V CDR1 and CDR2: MNHEY, SMNVEV (reference sequence). In DNA form, the CDR3 reads TGTGCCAGCAGCCTTCTAGGAGGGGACACTGAAGCTTTCTTT. Protein product: CASSLLGGDTEAFF.

This rearrangement joins TRBV6-5 to TRBJ1-5, with TRBD1 as a possible D gene (5 bases). The germline gives CDR1 MNHEY, CDR2 SVGAGI. V lost 5 bases and J 5 bases, leaving 10 bases between the germline ends. The CDR3 is made up of 13 amino acids. CDR3 in amino acids: CASSESTDQPQHF. CDR3 DNA: TGTGCCAGCAGTGAATCGACAGATCAGCCCCAGCATTTT.

CDR3 amino acids: CAISESKNREGEQYF. The DNA of the CDR3 is TGTGCCATCAGTGAGTCGAAGAACAGGGAGGGGGAGCAGTACTTC. This chain links TRBV10-3 with TRBJ2-7, with D tentatively TRBD2 (7 bases). V was cut by 0 bases and J by 7 bases, with 16 bases left in between. Per the germline V gene, CDR1 is ENHRY and CDR2 is SYGVKD. The CDR3 runs to 15 residues.

The chain links TRBV6-5 to TRBJ2-7; 8 bases agree with TRBD2. Germline V gene data show CDR1 as MNHEY and CDR2 as SVGAGI. With V trimmed by 6 bases and J by 6 bases, 13 bases remained unmatched. The CDR3 covers 15 residues. CDR3 amino acids: CASRRGGKWVAEQYF. In DNA, the CDR3 is TGTGCCAGCAGACGCGGGGGGAAGTGGGTCGCCGAGCAGTACTTC.

V and J are TRBV7-2 and TRBJ1-6; 7 bases are a match to TRBD1. Germline V gives CDR1 SGHTA, CDR2 FQGNSA. This CDR3 comprises 14 residues. The junction had 5 bases not matched to a gene; V was cut back by 3 bases and J by 9 bases. The CDR3 DNA is TGTGCCAGCAGCTTGGGGGACAGAAGTTCACCCCTCCACTTT. Translated: CASSLGDRSSPLHF.

The J gene is TRBJ1-1, the V gene TRBV6-1; weak D call: TRBD1 (5 bases). Germline V gives CDR1 MNHNS, CDR2 SASEGT. CDR3 size: 12 residues. Trimming removed 8 bases from V and 5 bases from J, with 12 bases in between. In DNA form, the CDR3 reads TGTGCCAGCGGTCCCCAGGGAACTGAAGCTTTCTTT. Translating it yields CASGPQGTEAFF.

This clone has only one observation. V gene TRBV7-9 combines with J gene TRBJ1-6, with D unresolved. The V end was cut by 4 bases, the J end by 4 bases, with 14 bases between. This CDR3 is 16 amino acids long. Germline V gene sequence: CDR1 SEHNR, CDR2 FQNEAQ (reference sequence). The CDR3 spells CASSSYKGDYNSPLHF. The CDR3, as DNA: TGTGCCAGCAGCTCCTATAAGGGAGATTATAATTCACCCCTCCACTTT. Based on the CDR3 plus reference TRBV7-9 and TRBJ1-6, the full variable domain is DTGVSQNPRHKITKRGQNVTFRCDPISEHNRLYWYRQTLGQGPEFLTYFQNEAQLEKSRLLSDRFSAERPKGSFSTLEIQRTEQGDSAMYLCASSSYKGDYNSPLHFGNGTRLTVT.

The chain has TRBV5-1 and TRBJ2-1; maybe TRBD1 (5 bases). V was cut by 0 bases and J by 1 base, with 8 bases left in between. This CDR3 contains 15 residues. Per germline, CDR1 SGHRS and CDR2 YFSETQ. The CDR3 is CASSLGQISYNEQFF. CDR3 sequence (DNA): TGCGCCAGCAGCTTGGGACAGATTTCCTACAATGAGCAGTTCTTC.

As DNA, the CDR3 is TGCTCCACCCGCGAGGGAAGCTCCTACGAGCAGTACTTC. Amino acids: CSTREGSSYEQYF. J is TRBJ2-7 and V is TRBV5-1; D may be TRBD2 (5 bases). The CDR3 is 13 residues long. Germline CDR1 and CDR2: SGHRS and YFSETQ.

This clone came up once. The chain links TRBV4-3 to TRBJ2-5; D possibly corresponds to TRBD1 (5 bases). The CDR3 is 14 amino acids. Trimming removed 0 bases from V and 5 bases from J, with 10 bases in between. Germline lookup yields CDR1 LGHNA and CDR2 YSLEER. The CDR3 DNA reads TGCGCCAGCAGCCAAGATACAGGTTACGAGACCCAGTACTTC. It codes for CASSQDTGYETQYF.

This clone appeared a few times. The genes are TRBV6-5 and TRBJ1-6; possibly TRBD1 for D (5 bases). Germline V gene lookup returns CDR1 MNHEY and CDR2 SVGAGI. V lost 0 bases, J lost 9 bases, and 15 bases lay in between. The CDR3 runs to 16 residues. CDR3 region: CASSYSSRVIGSPLHF. Written as DNA, the CDR3 is TGTGCCAGCAGTTACTCGAGCAGGGTGATAGGTTCACCCCTCCACTTT.

This chain joins TRBV18 and TRBJ2-1; 7 bases line up with TRBD1. V dropped 3 bases and J dropped 4; count of bases not matched to a gene: 9. This CDR3 comprises 16 residues. Germline V gives CDR1 KGHSH, CDR2 LQKENI. CDR3 region: CASSPPSRGRYNEQFF. CDR3 DNA sequence: TGTGCCAGCTCACCTCCGTCGAGGGGGCGATACAATGAGCAGTTCTTC.

CDR3 sequence reads: CASSTLAGGSYEQYF. The CDR3 coding sequence is TGTGCCAGCAGTACACTAGCGGGGGGTTCCTACGAGCAGTACTTC. The chain has TRBV7-2 and TRBJ2-7; 12 bases line up with TRBD2. Germline trimming cut 6 bases from V and 1 base from J; bases unmatched to any gene: 4. This CDR3 contains 15 residues. Germline-derived CDR1 and CDR2 are SGHTA and FQGNSA.

In nucleotides, the CDR3 is TGCAGCGTAAGGGGGGGCACTGAAGCTTTCTTT. Translated, it gives CSVRGGTEAFF. The genes are TRBV29-1 and TRBJ1-1, with a possible D match to TRBD1 (6 bases). V was cut by 6 bases and J by 4 bases, with 9 bases left in between. The CDR3 length is 11 residues. Germline CDR1 and CDR2: SQVTM and ANQGSEA. Full variable domain (missing parts from reference TRBV29-1 and TRBJ1-1): SAVISQKPSRDICQRGTSLTIQCQVDSQVTMMFWYRQQPGQSLTLIATANQGSEATYESGFVIDKFPISRPNLTFSTLTVSNMSPEDSSIYLCSVRGGTEAFFGQGTRLTVV.

The chain couples TRBV9 to TRBJ2-7, with TRBD1 as a possible D gene (5 bases). Germline V gene lookup returns CDR1 SGDLS and CDR2 YYNGEE. The CDR3 has 13 residues. V lost 0 bases, J lost 6 bases, and 10 bases lay in between. The CDR3 loop reads CASSVEGLGEQYF. The CDR3 DNA follows: TGTGCCAGCAGCGTAGAGGGGCTAGGCGAGCAGTACTTC. The full variable domain, its missing parts supplied by reference TRBV9 and TRBJ2-7, is DSGVTQTPKHLITATGQRVTLRCSPRSGDLSVYWYQQSLDQGLQFLIQYYNGEERAKGNILERFSAQQFPDLHSELNLSSLELGDSALYFCASSVEGLGEQYFGPGTRLTVT.

The chain has TRBV6-1 and TRBJ2-5; D unclear. Between the trimmed V and J ends, which lost 8 bases and 5 bases, there was a span of 12 bases. The V gene's germline CDR1 is MNHNS and CDR2 SASEGT. There are 12 residues in the CDR3. The CDR3 loop is CASSRSPETQYF. The CDR3 DNA follows: TGTGCCAGCTCCCGGTCCCCCGAGACCCAGTACTTC.